Listed here is a single T cell receptor (beta chain). These data originate in a study of blood T cell repertoires in COVID-19. On the study more broadly: The study counted Cohort 3 donors as recovered given two negative PCRs, clearance, or symptom resolution. The origin of the acute and convalescent COVID-19 samples was the United States, Italy and Spain.

The assay was immunoSEQ multiplex PCR, and TCRdb's table has in-frame clones only and misses some. The sample holds roughly 340,000 clones, approximately 87% seen once. The CDR3 runs to 15 residues. Germline-derived CDR1 and CDR2 are SGDLS and YYNGEE. V lost 0 bases and J 3 bases, leaving 12 bases between the germline ends. Clinical history reported by participants formed the basis on which cohorts were assigned. The TCR comes from a middle-aged man in a cohort exposed to, infected with or recovered from COVID-19 (not recorded which). Sequencing was carried out using PBMCs or T cells enriched from blood (not recorded which). The V call is TRBV9, the J call TRBJ1-2; TRBD1 is a possible D gene (6 bases). The CDR3 DNA sequence: TGTGCCAGCAGCGTAGGGAGAGGGGGGGACTATGGCTACACCTTC. It codes for CASSVGRGGDYGYTF.